This T cell receptor beta chain was captured in a study of spatial heterogeneity in lung cancer. Findings and caveats of the study: Ubiquitous expanded tumor TCRs were observed in blood more at resection than follow-up.

Looked up from germline, CDR1 is SGHDT and CDR2 is YYEEEE. Trimming left V 5 bases short and J 3 bases short, with 6 bases between. This CDR3 region has 11 residues. A remark on this clonotype: Its antigen is not identified.

TCRdb re-derived calls from the 5' RACE reads in MiXCR, one entry per CDR3 protein. Of roughly 9,900 distinct CDR3 sequences listed, around a quarter were seen once; the top ten hold roughly 4.3%. Time point given: blood at routine non-recurrence follow-up after resection. No cells were sorted before sequencing. The whole RNA sequenced was extracted from tumor, nontumor lung or frozen PBMC. Specimen: PBMCs, collected at follow-up. V is TRBV5-6 and J is TRBJ2-7; tentative D call: TRBD2 (5 bases). The TCR originated in a female donor with early-stage non-small cell lung cancer. The CDR3 nucleotides read TGTGCCAGCAGTCGGGACTACGAGCAGTACTTC. Translation: CASSRDYEQYF.